This T cell receptor (beta chain) comes out of a study of cytomegalovirus exposure and HLA in healthy donors. V lost 5 bases and J lost 7; bases outside the gene matches: 10. CDR3 length: 14 residues. Germline CDR1 and CDR2: MDHEN and SYDVKM. This clone was seen more than once but under ten times. Its antigen is not identified. General study results and limits: Using a false discovery rate of 0.05, a later analysis showed that 15,000 to 20,000 TCR beta sequences were associated with HLA alleles.

Vbeta (60) and Jbeta (13) primers were used in the PCR. The table came from immunoSEQ multiplex PCR; TCRdb's copy has only in-frame clones and leaves some out. In the table there are approximately 160,000 clones, around 75% of which are singletons. The donors gave bone marrow, and they were healthy. The material sequenced was PBMCs. The clonotype was recovered from a male donor in good health and CMV-seronegative. The J gene is TRBJ2-7, the V gene TRBV28, with TRBD2 matching 8 bases. CDR3 DNA sequence: TGTGCCAGCAGTCCCTTGGGACTAGAAGGAGAGCAGTACTTC. This translates into CASSPLGLEGEQYF. Full variable domain (outside the CDR3, taken from reference TRBV28 and TRBJ2-7): DVKVTQSSRYLVKRTGEKVFLECVQDMDHENMFWYRQDPGLGLRLIYFSYDVKMKEKGDIPEGYSVSREKKERFSLILESASTNQTSMYLCASSPLGLEGEQYFGPGTRLTVT.